The 8 T cell receptor beta chains below come from one sample, sequenced in a study of radiotherapy plus CTLA-4 blockade in lung cancer. The data were produced by immunoSEQ multiplex PCR, yet TCRdb's version contains in-frame clones alone and is incomplete. The table includes about 110,000 clones, over 65% detected once. The specimen comprised peripheral blood, sampled from a patient treated with radiotherapy plus ipilimumab. All receptors derive from a human donor with non-small cell lung cancer that progressed on radiotherapy plus ipilimumab. Some clones in this sample may be carry-over from other donors' samples.

Notes on this clone: Other nucleotide sequences in the sample specify the same CDR3. The chain employs TRBV5-1 and TRBJ1-1; possible D gene TRBD1, 5 bases. The CDR3 consists of 14 residues. Looked up from germline, CDR1 is SGHRS and CDR2 is YFSETQ. The V gene lost 1 base and the J gene lost 1 base, with 8 bases spanning the gap. The CDR3: CASSLSTGNTEAFF. The CDR3 DNA follows: TGCGCCAGCAGCTTGTCAACAGGGAACACTGAAGCTTTCTTT.

V gene TRBV6-5 combines with J gene TRBJ2-5, with D perhaps TRBD2 (6 bases). The CDR3 sequence is 15 residues long. Trimming stripped 5 bases from V and 4 bases from J, with 17 bases between. In germline, CDR1 is MNHEY, CDR2 SVGAGI. The CDR3 nucleotides are TGTGCCAGCAGTCCCCTATCCGCGGGGAGAGAGACCCAGTACTTC. This codes for CASSPLSAGRETQYF.

This chain connects TRBV5-5 to TRBJ1-1, with 9 nucleotides matching TRBD1. The J segment lost 5 bases and the V segment lost 0 bases, leaving 14 bases of the junction unmatched. Looked up from germline, CDR1 is SGHKS and CDR2 is YYEKEE (reference sequence). This CDR3 is 18 amino acids long. In nucleotides, the CDR3 is TGTGCCAGCAGCTTGGGTTACAGGGGGCCGGTAGTGGGGACTGAAGCTTTCTTT. It yields the protein CASSLGYRGPVVGTEAFF. Variable domain in full (rest from reference TRBV5-5 and TRBJ1-1): DAGVTQSPTHLIKTRGQQVTLRCSPISGHKSVSWYQQVLGQGPQFIFQYYEKEERGRGNFPDRFSARQFPNYSSELNVNALLLGDSALYLCASSLGYRGPVVGTEAFFGQGTRLTVV.

This chain links TRBV7-2 with TRBJ1-4; D gene ambiguous. The CDR3 consists of 13 residues. Germline CDR1 reads SGHTA; CDR2 reads FQGNSA. The V end lost 2 bases, the J end lost 7 bases, and 8 bases lay between the germline ends. The CDR3 region is CASSLSSLEKLFF. Here the CDR3 DNA reads TGTGCCAGCAGCTTATCGTCCCTTGAAAAACTGTTTTTT.

The V and J genes are TRBV5-1 and TRBJ2-3; the D is unclear. The ends were cut back, 0 bases at V and 1 base at J, with 12 bases in the middle. The CDR3 consists of 16 residues. Germline V lookup: CDR1 SGHRS, CDR2 YFSETQ. The CDR3 here is CASSLAERRGTDTQYF. The CDR3 DNA sequence: TGCGCCAGCAGCTTGGCCGAGCGTAGGGGCACAGATACGCAGTATTTT.

J is TRBJ2-5 and V is TRBV29-1, with TRBD2 as a possible D gene (5 bases). Trimming left V 6 bases short and J 1 base short, with 12 bases between. CDR1 SQVTM and CDR2 ANQGSEA come from the germline V gene. The CDR3 totals 13 residues. The CDR3 spells CSVSPSFQETQYF. The CDR3 DNA is TGCAGCGTCAGCCCTAGCTTCCAAGAGACCCAGTACTTC.

The rearrangement joins TRBV27 to TRBJ1-6, with a possible D match to TRBD1 (6 bases). With 6 bases removed from V and 5 bases from J, the gap between germline ends came to 11 bases. CDR3 size: 14 residues. Germline V gene sequence: CDR1 MNHEY, CDR2 SMNVEV (reference sequence). This chain's CDR3 is CASRGTFNNSPLHF. The CDR3 DNA sequence: TGTGCCAGCAGAGGGACATTTAATAATTCACCCCTCCACTTT.

This sequence joins TRBV5-6 and TRBJ2-3; 10 bases match TRBD2. The CDR3 consists of 16 residues. The V segment lost 4 bases and the J segment 1 base; nucleotides outside the gene matches: 6. Germline lookup yields CDR1 SGHDT and CDR2 YYEEEE. Here the CDR3 reads CASSIKRGGGTDTQYF. In DNA, the CDR3 is TGTGCCAGCAGCATTAAGCGGGGGGGAGGCACAGATACGCAGTATTTT.